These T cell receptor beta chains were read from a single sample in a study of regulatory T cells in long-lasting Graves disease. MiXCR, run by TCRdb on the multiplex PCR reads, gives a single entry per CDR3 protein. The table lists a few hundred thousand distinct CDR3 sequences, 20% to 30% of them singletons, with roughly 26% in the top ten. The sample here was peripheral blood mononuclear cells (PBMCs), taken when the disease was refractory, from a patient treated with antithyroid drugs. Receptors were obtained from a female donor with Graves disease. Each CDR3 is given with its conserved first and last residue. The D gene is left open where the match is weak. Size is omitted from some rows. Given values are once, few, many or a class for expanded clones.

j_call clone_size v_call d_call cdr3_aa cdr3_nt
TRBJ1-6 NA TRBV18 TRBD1 CASSPTGGNSPLHF TGTGCCAGCTCTCCAACAGGGGGGAATTCACCCCTCCACTTT
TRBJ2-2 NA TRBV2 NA CASRLQGVTGELFF TGTGCCAGCAGGTTACAGGGAGTAACCGGGGAGCTGTTTTTT
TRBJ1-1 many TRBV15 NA CATSRAGVEAFF TGTGCCACCAGCAGAGCAGGGGTTGAAGCTTTCTTT
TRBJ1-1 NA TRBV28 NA CASRNLNVGAFF TGTGCCAGCAGGAACCTCAACGTGGGAGCTTTCTTT
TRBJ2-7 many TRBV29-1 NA CSVEVRGREQYF TGCAGCGTTGAAGTTCGGGGGCGCGAGCAGTACTTC
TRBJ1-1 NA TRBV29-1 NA CSVEPRGGANTEAFF TGCAGCGTTGAACCCCGGGGGGGTGCCAACACTGAAGCTTTCTTT
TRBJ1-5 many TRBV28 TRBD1 CASSLYRGLTGNQPQHF TGTGCCAGCAGTTTGTACAGGGGTCTTACGGGCAATCAGCCCCAGCATTTT
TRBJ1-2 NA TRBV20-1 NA CSARHTRNYGYTF TGCAGTGCTAGACATACGCGGAACTATGGCTACACCTTC
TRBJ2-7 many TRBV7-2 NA CASSLEGGHEQYF TGTGCCAGCAGCTTAGAGGGGGGGCACGAGCAGTACTTC
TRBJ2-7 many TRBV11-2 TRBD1 CASSFGQGSSYEQYF TGTGCCAGCAGTTTTGGACAGGGGAGCTCCTACGAGCAGTACTTC
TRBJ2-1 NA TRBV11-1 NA CASSLGRREGNEQFF TGTGCCAGCAGCTTAGGTAGACGAGAAGGCAATGAGCAGTTCTTC
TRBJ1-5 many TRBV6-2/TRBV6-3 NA CASKGRGSNRPQHF TGTGCCAGCAAGGGAAGGGGGAGCAATCGGCCCCAGCATTTT
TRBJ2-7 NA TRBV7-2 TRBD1 CASSLGAGGTGTYEQYF TGTGCCAGCAGCTTAGGCGCTGGTGGGACAGGGACCTACGAGCAGTACTTC
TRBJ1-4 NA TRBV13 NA CASASRRVYEKLFF TGTGCCAGCGCCTCCCGACGGGTTTATGAAAAACTGTTTTTT
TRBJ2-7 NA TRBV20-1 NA CSARSGDEQYF TGCAGTGCTAGGTCGGGGGACGAGCAGTACTTC
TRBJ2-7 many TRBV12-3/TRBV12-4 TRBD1 CASSQVRDRYSYEQYF TGTGCCAGCAGCCAAGTCCGGGACAGGTACTCCTACGAGCAGTACTTC
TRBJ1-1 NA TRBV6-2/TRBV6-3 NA CASSYVSIDNTEAFF TGTGCCAGCAGTTACGTATCGATTGATAACACTGAAGCTTTCTTT
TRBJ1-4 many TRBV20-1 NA CSARGDLRTEKLFF TGCAGTGCTAGAGGTGACCTCCGAACTGAAAAACTGTTTTTT
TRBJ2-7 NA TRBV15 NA CATSRVGEEQYF TGTGCCACCAGCAGAGTTGGAGAGGAGCAGTACTTC
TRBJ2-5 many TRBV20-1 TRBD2 CSAQLTSGSLEETQYF TGCAGTGCTCAATTGACTAGCGGGAGTTTGGAAGAGACCCAGTACTTC
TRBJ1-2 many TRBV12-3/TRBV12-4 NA CASSLDNNYGYTF TGTGCCAGCAGCTTAGACAATAACTATGGCTACACCTTC
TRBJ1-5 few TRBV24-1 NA CATSDAGGSQPQHF TGTGCCACCAGTGATGCTGGAGGGAGTCAGCCCCAGCATTTT
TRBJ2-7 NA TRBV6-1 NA CASSLHSGGYEQYF TGTGCCAGCAGCCTCCACAGCGGAGGCTACGAGCAGTACTTC
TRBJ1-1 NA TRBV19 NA CASSEQGDTEAFF TGTGCCAGTAGTGAACAGGGCGACACTGAAGCTTTCTTT
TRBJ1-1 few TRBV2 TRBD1 CASKGQGLNTEAFF TGTGCCAGCAAGGGACAGGGTTTGAACACTGAAGCTTTCTTT
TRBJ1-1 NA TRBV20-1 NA CSARGQGEGTEAFF TGCAGTGCTAGAGGGCAAGGGGAGGGCACTGAAGCTTTCTTT
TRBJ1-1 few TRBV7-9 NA CASSLAFDSRRTEAFF TGTGCCAGCAGCTTAGCCTTCGACAGCAGGCGCACTGAAGCTTTCTTT
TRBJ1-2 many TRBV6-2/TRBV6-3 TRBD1 CASSYSAAGGRYGYTF TGTGCCAGCAGTTACTCCGCGGCAGGGGGTCGCTATGGCTACACCTTC
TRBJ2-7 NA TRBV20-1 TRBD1 CSAGQDSYEQYF TGCAGTGCTGGACAGGACTCCTACGAGCAGTACTTC
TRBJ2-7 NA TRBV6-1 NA CASNNPAYEQYF TGTGCCAGCAACAACCCGGCCTACGAGCAGTACTTC